These 8 T cell receptor beta chains were sequenced from one sample in a study of T cells expressing NK-cell markers. Each CDR3 protein gets one entry in TCRdb, which reprocessed the 5' RACE reads and gives no DNA. This table holds 500,000 to 700,000 distinct CDR3 sequences. The source material was blood T cells: a sorted CD56 or NKG2C T cell subset, CD4+ or CD8+ T cells, or bulk PBMC T cells (not recorded which). The receptors derive from a man in his late teens or twenties in good health.

This chain connects TRBV15 to TRBJ2-7. Germline loops: CDR1 LNHNV, CDR2 YYDKDF (reference sequence). The CDR3 consists of 15 residues. Here the CDR3 reads CATSEGVESSYEQYF.

This rearrangement joins TRBV2 to TRBJ2-7. The CDR3 has 11 amino acids. Germline V CDR1 and CDR2: SNHLY, FYNNEI. CDR3 protein: CASSAWAEQYF. The whole variable domain, remainder taken from reference TRBV2 and TRBJ2-7, is EPEVTQTPSHQVTQMGQEVILRCVPISNHLYFYWYRQILGQKVEFLVSFYNNEISEKSEIFDDQFSVERPDGSNFTLKIRSTKLEDSAMYFCASSAWAEQYFGPGTRLTVT.

The chain links TRBV27 to TRBJ2-1; as DNA is missing, the TRBD2 call by TCRdb cannot be tested. This CDR3 spans 15 amino acids. Germline V gene lookup returns CDR1 MNHEY and CDR2 SMNVEV (reference sequence). The CDR3 here is CASRGLAGIVGEQFF.

The chain couples TRBV5-5 to TRBJ1-1; TCRdb's assignment of TRBD1 cannot be checked, as there is no DNA. Germline lookup yields CDR1 SGHKS and CDR2 YYEKEE (reference sequence). The CDR3 has 15 residues. The chain's CDR3 is CASSSAGQGRTEAFF.

The J gene is TRBJ2-1, the V gene TRBV18. The germline V gene has CDR1 KGHSH and CDR2 LQKENI. The CDR3 has 14 amino acids. CDR3: CASSPPVTYNEQFF.

This sequence joins TRBV20-1 and TRBJ2-7; TCRdb lists TRBD1, though no DNA is available to test this call. Germline-derived CDR1 and CDR2 are DFQATT and SNEGSKA (reference sequence). The CDR3 consists of 13 residues. The CDR3 reads CSASVGASGEQYF.

The V and J genes are TRBV5-1 and TRBJ2-1. The CDR3 loop spans 13 amino acids. Germline V gives CDR1 SGHRS, CDR2 YFSETQ. CDR3 region: CASSFQPNNEQFF.

The chain has TRBV20-1 and TRBJ1-5; the TCRdb D gene call, TRBD1, has no DNA to confirm it. From germline, CDR1 is DFQATT and CDR2 SNEGSKA (reference sequence). The CDR3 length is 15 residues. This chain's CDR3 is CSARDFGTGNQPQHF.